These T cell receptor beta chains were read from a single sample in a study of molecular identifiers for immune sequencing clone quantification. In TCRdb, the PCR reads were re-called with MiXCR into one record per CDR3 protein. The sample shows just over 95,000 distinct CDR3 sequences, roughly 24% of them seen only once. The sample comprised naive CD8+ T cells from blood, with Jurkat cell RNA spiked in. These receptors were obtained from a human donor in good health. Some libraries in this study had Jurkat cell RNA spiked in. Both conserved end residues are part of each CDR3. D genes are given only for firm matches. The size of a clone is reported for some rows only, either as once, few or many, or as a class for expanded clones.

CDR3 DNA: TGTGCCAGCAGCTTCGATCGGGCCCCGGGAAACTACGAGCAGTACTTC
CDR3 protein: CASSFDRAPGNYEQYF
V gene: TRBV7-2
clone size: many
J gene: TRBJ2-7
D gene: -

CDR3 DNA: TGCGCCAGCAGCCAAGATGGGGAGGGTATGAGCAATCAGCCCCAGCATTTT
CDR3 protein: CASSQDGEGMSNQPQHF
V gene: TRBV4-1
clone size: few
J gene: TRBJ1-5
D gene: -

CDR3 DNA: TGTGCCAGTTTTGTGGGGACTGGCTACAATGAGCAGTTCTTC
CDR3 protein: CASFVGTGYNEQFF
V gene: TRBV5-3
clone size: -
J gene: TRBJ2-1
D gene: -

CDR3 DNA: TGTGCCAGCAGCTTCCTACTAGCGGGGGTTCCCATGGGGCAGTTCTTC
CDR3 protein: CASSFLLAGVPMGQFF
V gene: TRBV7-8
clone size: many
J gene: TRBJ2-1
D gene: TRBD2

CDR3 DNA: TGCAGCGTACCCGTTTACACTGAAGCTTTCTTT
CDR3 protein: CSVPVYTEAFF
V gene: TRBV29-1
clone size: many
J gene: TRBJ1-1
D gene: -

CDR3 DNA: TGTGCCAGCAGCTTCGGAGGGGGCACCTATGGCTACACCTTC
CDR3 protein: CASSFGGGTYGYTF
V gene: TRBV7-2
clone size: few
J gene: TRBJ1-2
D gene: TRBD1

CDR3 DNA: TGCAGTGCTAGAATGGACAGGTCTGGGGCCAACGTCCTGACTTTC
CDR3 protein: CSARMDRSGANVLTF
V gene: TRBV20-1
clone size: many
J gene: TRBJ2-6
D gene: TRBD1

CDR3 DNA: TGTGCCAGCAGTGAAGCGTCGTTGGGCGTCTCCTACAATGAGCAGTTCTTC
CDR3 protein: CASSEASLGVSYNEQFF
V gene: TRBV2
clone size: -
J gene: TRBJ2-1
D gene: -

CDR3 DNA: TGTGCCAGCAGCCAAGTTCAGGGGCTGGTTGACATTCAGTACTTC
CDR3 protein: CASSQVQGLVDIQYF
V gene: TRBV4-2
clone size: many
J gene: TRBJ2-4
D gene: -

CDR3 DNA: TGTGCCAGCAGCCCAGACATTAGCAATCAGCCCCAGCATTTT
CDR3 protein: CASSPDISNQPQHF
V gene: TRBV7-9
clone size: few
J gene: TRBJ1-5
D gene: -

CDR3 DNA: TGTGCCTGGAGTGGGCACTGGACAGACAACTACGAGCAGTACTTC
CDR3 protein: CAWSGHWTDNYEQYF
V gene: TRBV30
clone size: many
J gene: TRBJ2-7
D gene: -

CDR3 DNA: TGTGCCCGCAGTTACCCCGTTGGACAGGGGGCGAAACCCTACGAGCAGTACTTC
CDR3 protein: CARSYPVGQGAKPYEQYF
V gene: TRBV6-2/TRBV6-3
clone size: -
J gene: TRBJ2-7
D gene: TRBD1

CDR3 DNA: TGCAGCGTTGGACTAGCGGAGTACGAGCAGTACTTC
CDR3 protein: CSVGLAEYEQYF
V gene: TRBV29-1
clone size: many
J gene: TRBJ2-7
D gene: TRBD2

CDR3 DNA: TGTGCCAGCAGCGTAGCAGGCACCAGCACAGATACGCAGTATTTT
CDR3 protein: CASSVAGTSTDTQYF
V gene: TRBV9
clone size: many
J gene: TRBJ2-3
D gene: -

CDR3 DNA: TGTGCCAGCAGCGTAGAGGGGACAGGGATTGGAAACACCATATATTTT
CDR3 protein: CASSVEGTGIGNTIYF
V gene: TRBV9
clone size: many
J gene: TRBJ1-3
D gene: TRBD1

CDR3 DNA: TGTGCCAGTAGTATAGAGGGACGACAGGGGAGTTATTCGGCCGGGGAGCTGTTTTTT
CDR3 protein: CASSIEGRQGSYSAGELFF
V gene: TRBV19
clone size: many
J gene: TRBJ2-2
D gene: TRBD1

CDR3 DNA: TGTGCCAGCAAATATCTAGCGGGAGAAGTCTACGAGCAGTACTTC
CDR3 protein: CASKYLAGEVYEQYF
V gene: TRBV27
clone size: many
J gene: TRBJ2-7
D gene: TRBD2

CDR3 DNA: TGTGCCAGCAGCTTAGGAGGGGAGTACGAGCAGTACTTC
CDR3 protein: CASSLGGEYEQYF
V gene: TRBV7-2
clone size: many
J gene: TRBJ2-7
D gene: -

CDR3 DNA: TGCGCCAGCAGCCAAGGGGACACCTGGGGCACAGATACGCAGTATTTT
CDR3 protein: CASSQGDTWGTDTQYF
V gene: TRBV4-3
clone size: few
J gene: TRBJ2-3
D gene: -

CDR3 DNA: TGCAGCGTTGAGTTTGGGACAGGGTCTGTGAGCACAGATACGCAGTATTTT
CDR3 protein: CSVEFGTGSVSTDTQYF
V gene: TRBV29-1
clone size: -
J gene: TRBJ2-3
D gene: TRBD1

CDR3 DNA: TGCGCCAGCAGGCTAGCGGGGGGCGCAGTAAATGAGCAGTTCTTC
CDR3 protein: CASRLAGGAVNEQFF
V gene: TRBV5-1
clone size: -
J gene: TRBJ2-1
D gene: TRBD2

CDR3 DNA: TGTGCCAGCAGTTTCCCGGATGGCTACACCTTC
CDR3 protein: CASSFPDGYTF
V gene: TRBV6-2/TRBV6-3
clone size: few
J gene: TRBJ1-2
D gene: -

CDR3 DNA: TGCGCCAGCAGCCAAGGGACTAGCGGGGGGATCGGGGAGCTGTTTTTT
CDR3 protein: CASSQGTSGGIGELFF
V gene: TRBV4-1
clone size: many
J gene: TRBJ2-2
D gene: TRBD2

CDR3 DNA: TGTGCCAGCAGTTGGGACCCATACGAGCAGTACTTC
CDR3 protein: CASSWDPYEQYF
V gene: TRBV6-2/TRBV6-3
clone size: few
J gene: TRBJ2-7
D gene: -

CDR3 DNA: TGTGCCAGCAGTTCACAGGGGAGCACAGATACGCAGTATTTT
CDR3 protein: CASSSQGSTDTQYF
V gene: TRBV27
clone size: many
J gene: TRBJ2-3
D gene: TRBD1

CDR3 DNA: TGTGCCTGGAGTTTGGAGTCTGGTATGGATGAGCAGTTCTTC
CDR3 protein: CAWSLESGMDEQFF
V gene: TRBV30
clone size: many
J gene: TRBJ2-1
D gene: -

CDR3 DNA: TGTGCCAACAGCCGACTCAGGAGCAGCTCCTACAATGAGCAGTTCTTC
CDR3 protein: CANSRLRSSSYNEQFF
V gene: TRBV27
clone size: few
J gene: TRBJ2-1
D gene: -

CDR3 DNA: TGTGCCAGTAGCCCCGGAGCAGGGTACGGCTACACCTTC
CDR3 protein: CASSPGAGYGYTF
V gene: TRBV19
clone size: -
J gene: TRBJ1-2
D gene: -

CDR3 DNA: TGTGCCAGCAGTTTAGCGGGGACTAGCCACCCTCGGACAGAGCAGTTCTTC
CDR3 protein: CASSLAGTSHPRTEQFF
V gene: TRBV12-3/TRBV12-4
clone size: -
J gene: TRBJ2-1
D gene: TRBD2

CDR3 DNA: TGTGCCAGCATTGTGGGGACTAGAGACAATGAGCAGCTCTTC
CDR3 protein: CASIVGTRDNEQLF
V gene: TRBV7-2
clone size: -
J gene: TRBJ2-1
D gene: TRBD2

CDR3 DNA: TGTGCCAGCGGTGTTCCTCTGGAGCGGGAGGGCACAGATACGCAGTATTTT
CDR3 protein: CASGVPLEREGTDTQYF
V gene: TRBV28
clone size: many
J gene: TRBJ2-3
D gene: TRBD2

CDR3 DNA: TGTGCCAGCAGTTACGTGGGCCCTCCGGGGGAGCAGTACTTC
CDR3 protein: CASSYVGPPGEQYF
V gene: TRBV6-2/TRBV6-3
clone size: few
J gene: TRBJ2-7
D gene: -

CDR3 DNA: TGCAGTGCTAGACACGGACTAGCGGGAAGGTTGCAGTACTTC
CDR3 protein: CSARHGLAGRLQYF
V gene: TRBV20-1
clone size: many
J gene: TRBJ2-7
D gene: TRBD2

CDR3 DNA: TGTGCCAGCAGCCCGCGGGCAGGGTGCTTGTACGAGCAGTCCTTC
CDR3 protein: CASSPRAGCLYEQSF
V gene: TRBV7-9
clone size: -
J gene: TRBJ2-7
D gene: -

CDR3 DNA: TGTGCCAGCAGCTTTACAGGGAACACTGAAGCTTTCTTT
CDR3 protein: CASSFTGNTEAFF
V gene: TRBV6-2/TRBV6-3
clone size: many
J gene: TRBJ1-1
D gene: -

CDR3 DNA: TGTGCCAGCAGCTTAGCACCTAACAATGAGCAGTTCTTC
CDR3 protein: CASSLAPNNEQFF
V gene: TRBV7-9
clone size: many
J gene: TRBJ2-1
D gene: -

CDR3 DNA: TGTGCCAGCAGTGTTACAGGGGCTCTGAATTCACCCCTCCACTTT
CDR3 protein: CASSVTGALNSPLHF
V gene: TRBV12-3/TRBV12-4
clone size: many
J gene: TRBJ1-6
D gene: TRBD1

CDR3 DNA: TGCGCCAGCAGCCAAGGAGCTGCCTTCGAGCAGTACTTC
CDR3 protein: CASSQGAAFEQYF
V gene: TRBV4-3
clone size: many
J gene: TRBJ2-7
D gene: -

CDR3 DNA: TGCGCCAGCAGCCATACTAGCGGCATCACAGATACGCAGTATTTT
CDR3 protein: CASSHTSGITDTQYF
V gene: TRBV4-1
clone size: few
J gene: TRBJ2-3
D gene: TRBD2

CDR3 DNA: TGTGCCAGCAGTACCGGGATATACAATGAGCAGTCCTTC
CDR3 protein: CASSTGIYNEQSF
V gene: TRBV6-2/TRBV6-3
clone size: -
J gene: TRBJ2-1
D gene: -

CDR3 DNA: TGTGCCAGCAGCTTAGCACCGGGACAAGAAGCTTTCTTT
CDR3 protein: CASSLAPGQEAFF
V gene: TRBV7-2
clone size: many
J gene: TRBJ1-1
D gene: -

CDR3 DNA: TGTGCCAGCAGCCCTACAGGGAACCAAGACACCCAGTACTTT
CDR3 protein: CASSPTGNQDTQYF
V gene: TRBV7-8
clone size: few
J gene: TRBJ2-5
D gene: -

CDR3 DNA: TGTGCCAGCAGCTTACCGACAGGGGTGGACTCGAATACGCAGTATTTT
CDR3 protein: CASSLPTGVDSNTQYF
V gene: TRBV7-9
clone size: many
J gene: TRBJ2-3
D gene: TRBD1

CDR3 DNA: TGCGCCAGCAGCTTTTATTACAATGAGCAGTTCTTC
CDR3 protein: CASSFYYNEQFF
V gene: TRBV5-1
clone size: many
J gene: TRBJ2-1
D gene: -

CDR3 DNA: -
CDR3 protein: CASSPFGQGAVELLF
V gene: TRBV28
clone size: -
J gene: TRBJ2-2
D gene: -

CDR3 DNA: TGTGCCAGCAGCCAAAAGGCACAGGATAATGAAAAACTGTTTTTT
CDR3 protein: CASSQKAQDNEKLFF
V gene: TRBV7-6
clone size: many
J gene: TRBJ1-4
D gene: -

CDR3 DNA: TGTGCCAGCAGTCCACTAGCGGGGCTTGCCTACAATGAGCAGTTCTTC
CDR3 protein: CASSPLAGLAYNEQFF
V gene: TRBV7-8
clone size: many
J gene: TRBJ2-1
D gene: TRBD2

CDR3 DNA: TGTGCCAGCAGTGAGGGACCTGACGTAGGGCAGTACTTC
CDR3 protein: CASSEGPDVGQYF
V gene: TRBV6-5
clone size: many
J gene: TRBJ2-7
D gene: -

CDR3 DNA: TGTGCCAGCAGCTTAGATACCAGGGTCGACACTGAAGCTTTCTTT
CDR3 protein: CASSLDTRVDTEAFF
V gene: TRBV11-2
clone size: -
J gene: TRBJ1-1
D gene: -